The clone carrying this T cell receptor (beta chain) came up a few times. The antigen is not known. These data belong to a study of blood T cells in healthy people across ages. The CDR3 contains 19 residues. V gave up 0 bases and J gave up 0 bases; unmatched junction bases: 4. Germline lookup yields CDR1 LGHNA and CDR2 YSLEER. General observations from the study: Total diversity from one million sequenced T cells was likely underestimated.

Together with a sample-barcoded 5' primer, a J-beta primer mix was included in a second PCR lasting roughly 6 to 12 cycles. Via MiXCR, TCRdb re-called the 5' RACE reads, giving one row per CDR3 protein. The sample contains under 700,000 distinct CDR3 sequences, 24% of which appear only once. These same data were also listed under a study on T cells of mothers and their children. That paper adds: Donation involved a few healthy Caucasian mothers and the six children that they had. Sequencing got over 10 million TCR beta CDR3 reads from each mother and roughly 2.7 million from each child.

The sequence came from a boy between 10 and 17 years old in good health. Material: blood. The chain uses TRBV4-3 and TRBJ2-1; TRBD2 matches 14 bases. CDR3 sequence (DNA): TGCGCCAGCAGCCAAGATCGACTAGCGGGGGGGCCCTCCTACAATGAGCAGTTCTTC. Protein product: CASSQDRLAGGPSYNEQFF.